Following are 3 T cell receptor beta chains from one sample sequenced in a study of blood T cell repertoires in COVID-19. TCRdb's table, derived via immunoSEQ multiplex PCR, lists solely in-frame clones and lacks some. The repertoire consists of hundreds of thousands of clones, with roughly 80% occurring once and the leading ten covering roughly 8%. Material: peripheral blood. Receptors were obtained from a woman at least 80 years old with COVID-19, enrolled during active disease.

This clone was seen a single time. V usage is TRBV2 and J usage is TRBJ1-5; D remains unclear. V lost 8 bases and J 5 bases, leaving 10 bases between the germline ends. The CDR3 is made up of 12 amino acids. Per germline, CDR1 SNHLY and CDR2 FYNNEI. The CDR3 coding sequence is TGTGCCAGCCGCCCTGGAGATCAGCCCCAGCATTTT. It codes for CASRPGDQPQHF.

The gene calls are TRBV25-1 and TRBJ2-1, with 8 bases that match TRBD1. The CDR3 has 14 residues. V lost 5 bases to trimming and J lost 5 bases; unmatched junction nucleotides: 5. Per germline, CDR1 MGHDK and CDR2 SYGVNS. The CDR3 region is CASSKGQDNNEQFF. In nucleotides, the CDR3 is TGTGCCAGCAGTAAGGGACAGGATAACAATGAGCAGTTCTTC.

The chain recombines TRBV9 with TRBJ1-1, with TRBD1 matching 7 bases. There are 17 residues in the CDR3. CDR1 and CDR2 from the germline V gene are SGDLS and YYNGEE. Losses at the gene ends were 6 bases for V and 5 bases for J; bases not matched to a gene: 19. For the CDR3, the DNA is TGTGCCAGCAAGTACCGGGACAGAGTAGTAATAACTACTGAAGCTTTCTTT. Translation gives CASKYRDRVVITTEAFF.